The rows below give T cell receptor beta chains drawn from one sample of a study of T cells in Graves' hyperthyroidism and ophthalmopathy. TCRdb redid the calling of the multiplex PCR reads with MiXCR, one entry per CDR3 protein. The table lists more than 500,000 distinct CDR3 sequences, 12% to 15% of them singletons, with about 15% in the top ten. Sequenced: blood. The origin of the receptors is a woman between 40 and 55 years old with Graves' hyperthyroidism. The CDR3 runs from the conserved cysteine through the conserved F or W. A D gene is named only where the DNA matches it firmly. Clone size is stated in some rows and not others, as once, few, many or a class when expanded.

d_call,v_call,clone_size,j_call,cdr3_aa,cdr3_nt
.,TRBV30,few,TRBJ2-3,CAYVGSGSDTQYF,TGTGCCTACGTAGGGAGTGGATCGGATACGCAGTATTTT
.,TRBV5-6,many,TRBJ2-1,CASSLGGQQFF,TGTGCCAGCAGCTTGGGAGGACAGCAGTTCTTC
TRBD1,TRBV11-2,many,TRBJ2-2,CASSSTGGSVGELFF,TGTGCCAGCAGCTCAACAGGGGGCTCTGTCGGGGAGCTGTTTTTT
.,TRBV5-8,.,TRBJ2-7,CASSLAGDGEQYF,TGTGCCAGCAGCTTGGCAGGGGATGGCGAGCAGTACTTC
.,TRBV20-1,few,TRBJ2-3,CSGIGGTDTQYF,TGCAGTGGTATCGGAGGCACAGATACGCAGTATTTT
TRBD1,TRBV4-1,.,TRBJ2-7,CASSPGTAGYEQYF,TGCGCCAGCAGCCCCGGGACAGCCGGCTACGAGCAGTACTTC
TRBD1,TRBV6-1,many,TRBJ2-7,CASSVTGGSYEQYF,TGTGCCAGCAGTGTGACAGGGGGCTCCTACGAGCAGTACTTC
TRBD1,TRBV18,many,TRBJ2-3,CASSPSWTGEGTDTQYF,TGTGCCAGCTCACCATCCTGGACAGGGGAAGGCACAGATACGCAGTATTTT
.,TRBV4-1,many,TRBJ1-1,CASSQALLTEAFF,TGCGCCAGCAGCCAAGCCCTCCTCACTGAAGCTTTCTTT
TRBD1,TRBV20-1,few,TRBJ2-2,CSARTGVGGELFF,TGCAGTGCTAGGACAGGGGTTGGGGGGGAGCTGTTTTTT
TRBD2,TRBV28,many,TRBJ2-5,CASIGAGGPVETQYF,TGTGCCAGCATAGGAGCGGGAGGGCCGGTGGAGACCCAGTACTTC
.,TRBV2,.,TRBJ1-4,CAGHRTNEKLFF,TGTGCCGGCCATAGAACTAATGAAAAACTGTTTTTT
.,TRBV28,many,TRBJ1-5,CASSYRTARSNQPQHF,TGTGCCAGCAGTTACAGGACGGCTCGTAGCAATCAGCCCCAGCATTTT
.,TRBV27,.,TRBJ1-2,CASSLHAEDYGYTF,TGTGCCAGCAGTTTGCATGCGGAGGACTATGGCTACACCTTC
TRBD2,TRBV7-9,many,TRBJ2-1,CASSLAAAGGLSITYNEQFF,TGTGCCAGCAGCTTAGCAGCAGCGGGAGGACTCTCAATAACCTACAATGAGCAGTTCTTC
.,TRBV2,many,TRBJ1-2,CASSESGTRASNYGYTF,TGTGCCAGCTCCGAATCCGGGACACGGGCCTCTAACTATGGCTACACCTTC
.,TRBV24-1,many,TRBJ2-1,CATSERQNSEQFF,TGTGCCACCAGTGAACGACAGAATTCTGAGCAGTTCTTC
.,TRBV29-1,few,TRBJ1-1,CSVTRGNKNTEAFF,TGCAGCGTTACCAGGGGAAACAAGAACACTGAAGCTTTCTTT
.,TRBV27,many,TRBJ1-2,CASSLRGLNYGYTF,TGTGCCAGCAGTTTACGGGGGCTTAACTATGGCTACACCTTC
TRBD1,TRBV28,few,TRBJ2-6,CASMGQGIFGANVLTF,TGTGCCAGCATGGGACAGGGTATTTTCGGGGCCAACGTCCTGACTTTC
TRBD2,TRBV7-2,many,TRBJ2-1,CASSSLAGGVNEQFF,TGTGCCAGCAGCTCACTAGCGGGAGGCGTCAATGAGCAGTTCTTC
.,TRBV5-4,many,TRBJ2-3,CASSWFSEDTQYF,TGTGCCAGCAGCTGGTTCTCGGAGGATACGCAGTATTTT
TRBD2,TRBV28,many,TRBJ2-5,CASSPSGRALKTQYF,TGTGCCAGCAGTCCTAGCGGGAGGGCCTTAAAGACCCAGTACTTC
.,TRBV30,many,TRBJ1-2,CAWISANIDGYTF,TGTGCCTGGATTTCGGCAAATATCGATGGCTACACCTTC
TRBD2,TRBV5-1,many,TRBJ2-7,CASSSAGGPAYEQYF,TGCGCCAGCAGCTCAGCGGGAGGCCCTGCCTACGAGCAGTACTTC
.,TRBV28,many,TRBJ1-2,CASISMSGYTF,TGTGCCAGCATCTCCATGAGTGGCTACACCTTC
TRBD2,TRBV3-1,many,TRBJ2-1,CASSQDRGGGRDEQFF,TGTGCCAGCAGCCAAGATCGCGGCGGGGGGAGGGATGAGCAGTTCTTC